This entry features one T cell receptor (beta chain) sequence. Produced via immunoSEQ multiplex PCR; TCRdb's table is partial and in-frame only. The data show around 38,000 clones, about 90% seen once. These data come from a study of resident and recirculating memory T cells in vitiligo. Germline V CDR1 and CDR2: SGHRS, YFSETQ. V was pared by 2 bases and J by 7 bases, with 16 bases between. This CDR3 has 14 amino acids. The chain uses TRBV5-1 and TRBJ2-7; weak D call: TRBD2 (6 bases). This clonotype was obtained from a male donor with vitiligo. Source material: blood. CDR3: CASSFPGDSGEQYF. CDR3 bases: TGCGCCAGCAGCTTCCCGGGAGACTCGGGGGAGCAGTACTTC.